Listed below are T cell receptor beta chains from one sample, sequenced in a study of T cells in Graves' hyperthyroidism and ophthalmopathy. TCRdb reprocessed the multiplex PCR reads with MiXCR, giving one entry per CDR3 protein. Here the sample spans roughly 840,000 distinct CDR3 sequences, 35% to 40% being singletons. The material sequenced was blood. The receptors here all came from a man between 18 and 35 years old with Graves' hyperthyroidism. The CDR3 runs from the conserved cysteine through the conserved F or W. D genes are given only for firm matches. Clone size is not always given. Where it is, it says once, few, many or a class for expanded clones.

>few|15|TRBV7-2|TRBJ2-7|.
CASSAGTLVGYEQYF
TGTGCCAGCAGCGCCGGGACACTCGTAGGATACGAGCAGTACTTC
>many|14|TRBV20-1|TRBJ1-5|.
CSATPTGLRQPQHF
TGCAGTGCAACTCCTACAGGGCTGCGACAGCCCCAGCATTTT
>many|15|TRBV4-2|TRBJ1-5|.
CASSQDTGLDQPQHF
TGTGCCAGCAGCCAAGATACAGGGCTTGATCAGCCCCAGCATTTT
>.|12|TRBV12-3/TRBV12-4|TRBJ2-7|.
CASSSIYYEQYF
TGTGCCAGCAGCTCTATCTACTACGAGCAGTACTTC
>.|13|TRBV24-1|TRBJ2-7|.
CASSLSSSIEQYF
TGTGCCAGCAGTTTATCGTCCAGCATCGAGCAGTACTTC
>few|12|TRBV13|TRBJ1-1|TRBD1
CAMGTGNTEAFF
TGTGCCATGGGGACAGGCAACACTGAAGCTTTCTTT
>few|13|TRBV5-6|TRBJ2-7|.
CASSDWNSYEQYF
TGTGCCAGCTCCGACTGGAACTCCTACGAGCAGTACTTC
>few|13|TRBV7-9|TRBJ1-2|.
CASSFWGARGYTF
TGTGCCAGCAGTTTTTGGGGGGCACGAGGCTACACCTTC
>many|12|TRBV2|TRBJ2-7|TRBD1
CASRDRVDEQYF
TGTGCCAGCAGGGACAGGGTGGACGAGCAGTACTTC
>once|17|TRBV9|TRBJ1-1|TRBD1
CASQTGTGGRMNTEAFF
TGTGCCAGCCAAACCGGGACAGGCGGCCGCATGAACACTGAAGCTTTCTTT
>many|16|TRBV15|TRBJ2-7|TRBD1
CATSRDLGDSLYEQYF
TGTGCCACCAGCAGAGACTTAGGGGACAGCCTCTACGAGCAGTACTTC
>few|14|TRBV5-4|TRBJ1-1|.
CASSQEGAVTEAFF
TGTGCCAGCAGCCAAGAAGGGGCGGTCACTGAAGCTTTCTTT
>many|14|TRBV12-3/TRBV12-4|TRBJ1-2|.
CASSPLGDVYGYTF
TGTGCCAGCAGCCCCCTGGGGGACGTCTATGGCTACACCTTC
>few|12|TRBV5-1|TRBJ1-1|.
CASSFMGAYAFF
TGCGCCAGCAGCTTCATGGGGGCTTATGCTTTCTTT
>.|14|TRBV25-1|TRBJ1-2|.
CASSAGEGLEGYTF
TGTGCCAGCAGTGCCGGAGAGGGCTTGGAGGGCTACACCTTC
>.|18|TRBV11-2|TRBJ2-7|TRBD2
CASSVIYEGLAGFYEQYF
TGTGCCAGCAGCGTTATATATGAGGGACTAGCGGGGTTCTACGAGCAGTACTTC
>few|15|TRBV12-3/TRBV12-4|TRBJ1-4|.
CASRQTGTDNEKLFF
TGTGCCAGTAGACAGACCGGGACGGATAATGAAAAACTGTTTTTT
>many|10|TRBV29-1|TRBJ2-5|.
CSVNAETQYF
TGCAGCGTGAATGCAGAGACCCAGTACTTC
>few|14|TRBV7-9|TRBJ2-7|.
CASSFEGGIHEQYF
TGTGCCAGCAGCTTTGAAGGAGGGATCCACGAGCAGTACTTC
>once|14|TRBV10-3|TRBJ1-5|.
CASGGPDGIQPQHF
TGTGCCAGCGGCGGGCCAGACGGTATTCAGCCCCAGCATTTT
>.|13|TRBV4-1|TRBJ2-7|.
CASSHRQVDEQYF
TGCGCCAGCAGCCACCGCCAGGTGGACGAGCAGTACTTC
>.|17|TRBV5-5|TRBJ2-6|TRBD1
CASSFRQGVSGANVLTF
TGTGCCAGCAGCTTCAGACAGGGGGTCTCTGGGGCCAACGTCCTGACTTTT
>.|10|TRBV29-1|TRBJ1-2|.
CSSFRGGYTF
TGCAGCAGTTTCAGGGGTGGCTACACCTTC
>.|10|TRBV2|TRBJ2-6|.
CASSGDVLTF
TGTGCCAGCAGTGGGGACGTCCTGACTTTC
>many|15|TRBV2|TRBJ1-1|TRBD1
CASGRTGLIGTEAFF
TGTGCCAGCGGGAGGACAGGGCTAATCGGGACTGAAGCTTTCTTT
>.|14|TRBV4-1|TRBJ2-2|.
CASTSPQNTGELFF
TGCGCCAGTACCTCGCCCCAGAACACCGGGGAGCTGTTTTTT
>many|12|TRBV19|TRBJ1-2|.
CAVGDGTYGYTF
TGTGCCGTAGGGGATGGGACCTATGGCTACACCTTC
>.|13|TRBV9|TRBJ1-2|.
CASSSGGLYGYTF
TGTGCCAGCAGCTCCGGCGGGCTCTATGGCTACACCTTC
>few|15|TRBV7-8|TRBJ1-1|TRBD1
CASSLDRQGNTEAFF
TGTGCCAGCAGCTTAGATAGACAGGGGAACACTGAAGCTTTCTTT
>few|11|TRBV7-6|TRBJ2-5|.
CASSRDRRSYF
TGTGCCAGCAGCCGAGACAGGCGGTCGTACTTC
>few|14|TRBV20-1|TRBJ1-1|.
CSARDSGGIGEAFF
TGCAGTGCTAGAGATAGTGGGGGCATAGGTGAAGCTTTCTTT
>.|13|TRBV20-1|TRBJ1-2|.
CSARGGVDYGYTF
TGCAGTGCTAGGGGGGGGGTTGACTATGGCTACACCTTC
>many|12|TRBV19|TRBJ1-5|.
CASSDGYEPQHF
TGTGCCAGTTCGGACGGCTATGAGCCCCAGCATTTT
>.|15|TRBV20-1|TRBJ2-2|.
CSANSLAENTGELFF
TGCAGTGCTAATTCACTAGCTGAGAACACCGGGGAGCTGTTTTTT
>few|14|TRBV7-3|TRBJ2-5|.
CASRSNPGFGTQYF
TGTGCCAGCAGGTCAAATCCGGGGTTTGGGACCCAGTACTTC
>.|18|TRBV28|TRBJ1-5|.
CATSGTAGSRLLNQPQHF
TGTGCCACCTCCGGGACGGCCGGCTCACGGTTGTTGAATCAGCCCCAGCATTTT